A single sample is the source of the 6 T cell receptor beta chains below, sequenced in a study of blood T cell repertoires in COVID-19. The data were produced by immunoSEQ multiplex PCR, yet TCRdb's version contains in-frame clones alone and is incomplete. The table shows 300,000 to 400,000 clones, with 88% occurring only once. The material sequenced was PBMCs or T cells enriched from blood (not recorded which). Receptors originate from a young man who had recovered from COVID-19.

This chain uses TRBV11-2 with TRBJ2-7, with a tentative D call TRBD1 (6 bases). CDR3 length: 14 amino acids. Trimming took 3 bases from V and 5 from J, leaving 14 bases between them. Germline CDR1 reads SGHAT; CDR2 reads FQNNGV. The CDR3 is CASSLLRTVNEQYF. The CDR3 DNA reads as TGTGCCAGCAGCTTGCTCCGGACAGTCAACGAGCAGTACTTC.

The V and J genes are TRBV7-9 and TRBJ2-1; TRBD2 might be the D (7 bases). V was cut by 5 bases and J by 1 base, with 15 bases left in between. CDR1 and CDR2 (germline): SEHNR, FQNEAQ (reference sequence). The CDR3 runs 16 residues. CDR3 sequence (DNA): TGTGCCAGCAGCCAAGGGGGGGTCGGGTCCTACAATGAGCAGTTCTTC. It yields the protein CASSQGGVGSYNEQFF.

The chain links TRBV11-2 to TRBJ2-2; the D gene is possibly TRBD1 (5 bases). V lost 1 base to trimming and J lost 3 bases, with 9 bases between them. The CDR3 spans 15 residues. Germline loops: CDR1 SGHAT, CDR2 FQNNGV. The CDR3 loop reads CASSLGRVDTGELFF. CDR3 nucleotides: TGTGCCAGCAGCTTAGGCAGGGTCGACACCGGGGAGCTGTTTTTT. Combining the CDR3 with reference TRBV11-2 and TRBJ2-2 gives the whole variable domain EAGVAQSPRYKIIEKRQSVAFWCNPISGHATLYWYQQILGQGPKLLIQFQNNGVVDDSQLPKDRFSAERLKGVDSTLKIQPAKLEDSAVYLCASSLGRVDTGELFFGEGSRLTVL.

CDR3 in DNA: TGTGCCATCACCGCCTCACAGGGGAGTAGCACAGATACGCAGTATTTT. This translates into CAITASQGSSTDTQYF. The chain employs TRBV10-3 and TRBJ2-3; 7 bases line up with TRBD1. Trimming took 7 bases from V and 0 from J; bases not matched to a gene: 10. This CDR3 is 16 amino acids long. CDR1 and CDR2 from the germline V gene are ENHRY and SYGVKD.

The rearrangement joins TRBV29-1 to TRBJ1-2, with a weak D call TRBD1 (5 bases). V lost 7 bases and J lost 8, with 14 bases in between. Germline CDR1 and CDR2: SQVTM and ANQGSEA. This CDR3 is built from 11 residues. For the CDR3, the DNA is TGCAGCGCGGGACGGGTCGAGGGCTACACCTTC. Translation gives CSAGRVEGYTF. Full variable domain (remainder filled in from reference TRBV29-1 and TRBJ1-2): SAVISQKPSRDICQRGTSLTIQCQVDSQVTMMFWYRQQPGQSLTLIATANQGSEATYESGFVIDKFPISRPNLTFSTLTVSNMSPEDSSIYLCSAGRVEGYTFGSGTRLTVV.

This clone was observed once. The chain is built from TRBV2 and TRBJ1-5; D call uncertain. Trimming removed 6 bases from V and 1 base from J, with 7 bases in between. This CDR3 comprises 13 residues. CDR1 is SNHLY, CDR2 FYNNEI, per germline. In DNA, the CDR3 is TGTGCCAGCAGCGACATGAGCAATCAGCCCCAGCATTTT. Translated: CASSDMSNQPQHF.